The TCR beta chain described here comes from a study of cytomegalovirus exposure and HLA in healthy donors. Points from the study as a whole: In an earlier analysis, in around 590 donors, most V segments appeared productive either ~90% or ~30% of the time. Three chains linked to CMV were shown in vitro to be specific for CMV antigens. Excluded: some indistinguishable V segments such as TRBV6-2 and TRBV6-3.

Amplification used 60 Vbeta primers and 13 Jbeta primers. Generated by immunoSEQ multiplex PCR, the TCRdb table keeps only in-frame clones and is missing some. The repertoire holds 150,000 to 200,000 clones, with 86% as singletons. Of note for this clone: Its target is not known.

Looked up from germline, CDR1 is SNHLY and CDR2 is FYNNEI. The J segment lost 6 bases and the V segment lost 8 bases, leaving 12 bases of the junction unmatched. The CDR3 is made up of 17 amino acids. Sequencing was done on a sample of PBMCs. The chain recombines TRBV2 with TRBJ2-2; 13 bases are a match to TRBD2. This receptor was identified in a woman younger than 35 in good health and CMV-seronegative. DNA of the CDR3: TGTGCCAGCTGTGCTAAGACTAGCGGGAGGTCGTCCGGGGAGCTGTTTTTT. Amino acid sequence: CASCAKTSGRSSGELFF.